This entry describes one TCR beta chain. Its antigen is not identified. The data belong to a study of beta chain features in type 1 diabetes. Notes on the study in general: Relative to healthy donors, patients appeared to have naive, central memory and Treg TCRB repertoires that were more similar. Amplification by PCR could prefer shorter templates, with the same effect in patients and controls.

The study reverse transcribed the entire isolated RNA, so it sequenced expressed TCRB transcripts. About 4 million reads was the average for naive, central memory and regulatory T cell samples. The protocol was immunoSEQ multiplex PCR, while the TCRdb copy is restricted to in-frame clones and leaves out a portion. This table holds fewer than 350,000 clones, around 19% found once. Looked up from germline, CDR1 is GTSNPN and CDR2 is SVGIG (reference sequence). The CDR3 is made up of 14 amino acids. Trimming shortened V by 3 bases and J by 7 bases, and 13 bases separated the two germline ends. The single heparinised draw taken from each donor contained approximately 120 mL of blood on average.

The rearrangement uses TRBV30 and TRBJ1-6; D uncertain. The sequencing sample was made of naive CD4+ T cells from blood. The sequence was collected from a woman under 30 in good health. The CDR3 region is CAWSLTLRNSPLHF. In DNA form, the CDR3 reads TGTGCCTGGAGCCTAACACTACGGAATTCACCCCTCCACTTT.